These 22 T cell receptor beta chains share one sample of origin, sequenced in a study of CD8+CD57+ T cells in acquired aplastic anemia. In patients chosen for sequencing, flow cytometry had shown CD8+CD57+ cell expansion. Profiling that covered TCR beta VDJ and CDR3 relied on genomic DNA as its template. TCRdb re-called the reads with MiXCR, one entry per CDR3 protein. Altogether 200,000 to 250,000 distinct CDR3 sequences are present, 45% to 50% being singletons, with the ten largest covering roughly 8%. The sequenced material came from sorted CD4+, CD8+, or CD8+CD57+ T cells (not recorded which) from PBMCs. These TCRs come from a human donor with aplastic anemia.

The CDR3 region is CAWNTGLLNEQYF. CDR3 bases: TGTGCCTGGAATACGGGACTCCTCAACGAGCAGTACTTC. The rearrangement links TRBV30 to TRBJ2-7; TRBD2 is a possible D gene (6 bases). Looked up from germline, CDR1 is GTSNPN and CDR2 is SVGIG (reference sequence). With 4 bases removed from V and 5 bases from J, the gap between germline ends came to 15 bases. The CDR3 is made up of 13 amino acids.

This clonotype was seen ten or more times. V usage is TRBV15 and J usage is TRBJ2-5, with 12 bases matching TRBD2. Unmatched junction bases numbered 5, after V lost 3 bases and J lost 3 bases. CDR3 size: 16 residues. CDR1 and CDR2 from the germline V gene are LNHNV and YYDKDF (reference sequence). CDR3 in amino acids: CATSRASSGREETQYF. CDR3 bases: TGTGCCACCAGCAGGGCGTCTAGCGGGAGGGAAGAGACCCAGTACTTC.

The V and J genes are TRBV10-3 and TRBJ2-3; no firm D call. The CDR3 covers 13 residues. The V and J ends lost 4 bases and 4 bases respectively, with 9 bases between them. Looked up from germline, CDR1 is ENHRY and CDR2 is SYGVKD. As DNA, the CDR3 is TGTGCCATCAGTGCCGGCGGTTCAGATACGCAGTATTTT. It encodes CAISAGGSDTQYF.

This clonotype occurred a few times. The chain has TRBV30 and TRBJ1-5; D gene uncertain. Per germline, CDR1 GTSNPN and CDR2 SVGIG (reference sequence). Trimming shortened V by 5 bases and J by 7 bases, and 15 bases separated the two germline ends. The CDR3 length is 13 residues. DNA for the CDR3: TGTGCCTGGGCGGCCGGGGAACGGCAGCCCCAGCATTTT. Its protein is CAWAAGERQPQHF. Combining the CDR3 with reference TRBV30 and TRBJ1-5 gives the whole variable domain SQTIHQWPATLVQPVGSPLSLECTVEGTSNPNLYWYRQAAGRGLQLLFYSVGIGQISSEVPQNLSASRPQDRQFILSSKKLLLSDSGFYLCAWAAGERQPQHFGDGTRLSIL.

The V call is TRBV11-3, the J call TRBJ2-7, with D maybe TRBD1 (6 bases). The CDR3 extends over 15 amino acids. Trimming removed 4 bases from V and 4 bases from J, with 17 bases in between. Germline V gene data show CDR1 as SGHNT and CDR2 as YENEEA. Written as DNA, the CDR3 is TGTGCCAGCAGCTCCACAGGGCGAACGCCGTACGAGCAGTACTTC. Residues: CASSSTGRTPYEQYF.

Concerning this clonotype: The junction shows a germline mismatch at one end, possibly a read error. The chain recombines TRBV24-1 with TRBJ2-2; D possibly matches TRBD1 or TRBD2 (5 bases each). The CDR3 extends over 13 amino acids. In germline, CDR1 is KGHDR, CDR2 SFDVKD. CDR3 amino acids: CASSFGAAGELFF. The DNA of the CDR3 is TGTGCCAGCAGTTTCGGGGCGGCCGGGGAGCTGTTTTTT.

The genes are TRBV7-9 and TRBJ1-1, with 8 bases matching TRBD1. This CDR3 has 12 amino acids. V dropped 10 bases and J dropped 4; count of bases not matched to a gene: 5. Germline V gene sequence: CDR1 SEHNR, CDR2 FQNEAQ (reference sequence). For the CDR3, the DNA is TGTGCCACCGGACAGGGACGCACTGAAGCTTTCTTT. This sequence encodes CATGQGRTEAFF. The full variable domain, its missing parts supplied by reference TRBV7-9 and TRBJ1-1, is DTGVSQNPRHKITKRGQNVTFRCDPISEHNRLYWYRQTLGQGPEFLTYFQNEAQLEKSRLLSDRFSAERPKGSFSTLEIQRTEQGDSAMYLCATGQGRTEAFFGQGTRLTVV.

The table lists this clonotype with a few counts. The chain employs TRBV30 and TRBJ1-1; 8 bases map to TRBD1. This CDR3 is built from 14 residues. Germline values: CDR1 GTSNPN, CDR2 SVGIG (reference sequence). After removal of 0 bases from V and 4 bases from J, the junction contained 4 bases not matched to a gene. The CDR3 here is CAWSVWTGTTEAFF. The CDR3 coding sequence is TGTGCCTGGAGTGTATGGACAGGGACCACTGAAGCTTTCTTT.

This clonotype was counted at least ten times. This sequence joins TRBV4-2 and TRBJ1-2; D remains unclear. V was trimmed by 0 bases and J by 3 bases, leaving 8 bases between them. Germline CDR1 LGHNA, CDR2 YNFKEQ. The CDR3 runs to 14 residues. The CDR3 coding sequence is TGTGCCAGCAGCCAAGAAGGAGACCACTATGGCTACACCTTC. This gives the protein CASSQEGDHYGYTF.

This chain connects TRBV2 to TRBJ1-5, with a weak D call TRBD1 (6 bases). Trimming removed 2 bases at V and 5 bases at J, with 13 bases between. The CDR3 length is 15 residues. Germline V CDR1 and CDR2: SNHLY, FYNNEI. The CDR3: CASSETGQGDQPQHF. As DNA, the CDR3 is TGTGCCAGCAGTGAAACGGGACAAGGTGATCAGCCCCAGCATTTT.

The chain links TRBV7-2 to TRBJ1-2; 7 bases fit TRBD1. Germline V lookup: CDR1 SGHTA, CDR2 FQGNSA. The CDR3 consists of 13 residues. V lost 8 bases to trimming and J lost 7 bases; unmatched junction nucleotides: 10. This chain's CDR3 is CASSDTGEVGYTF. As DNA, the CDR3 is TGTGCCAGCTCGGATACAGGGGAAGTTGGCTACACCTTC.

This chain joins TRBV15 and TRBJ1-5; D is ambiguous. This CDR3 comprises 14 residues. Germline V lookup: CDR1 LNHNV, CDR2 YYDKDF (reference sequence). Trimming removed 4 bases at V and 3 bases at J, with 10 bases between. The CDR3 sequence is CATSTGLFNQPQHF. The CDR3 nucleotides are TGTGCCACCAGCACAGGTTTGTTCAATCAGCCCCAGCATTTT.

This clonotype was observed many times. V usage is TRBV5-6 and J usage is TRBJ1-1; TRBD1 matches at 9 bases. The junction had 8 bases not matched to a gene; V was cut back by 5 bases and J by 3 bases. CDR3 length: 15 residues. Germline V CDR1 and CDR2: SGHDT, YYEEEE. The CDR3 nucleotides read TGTGCCAGCAGTATGGACAGGGGCGTTGACACTGAAGCTTTCTTT. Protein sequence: CASSMDRGVDTEAFF.

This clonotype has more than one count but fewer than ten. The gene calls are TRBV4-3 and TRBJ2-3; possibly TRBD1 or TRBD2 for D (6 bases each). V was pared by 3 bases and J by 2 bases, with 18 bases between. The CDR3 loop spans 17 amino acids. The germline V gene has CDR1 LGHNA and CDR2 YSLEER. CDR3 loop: CASSHPRGLANTDTQYF. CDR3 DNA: TGCGCCAGCAGCCACCCACGGGGGCTAGCGAACACAGATACGCAGTATTTT.

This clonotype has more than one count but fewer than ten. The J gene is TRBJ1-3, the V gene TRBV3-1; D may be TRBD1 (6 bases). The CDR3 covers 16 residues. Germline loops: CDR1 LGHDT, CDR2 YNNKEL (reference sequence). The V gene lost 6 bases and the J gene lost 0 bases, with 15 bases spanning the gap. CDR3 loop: CASSWDINDSGNTIYF. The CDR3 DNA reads TGTGCCAGCAGTTGGGACATTAACGACTCTGGAAACACCATATATTTT.

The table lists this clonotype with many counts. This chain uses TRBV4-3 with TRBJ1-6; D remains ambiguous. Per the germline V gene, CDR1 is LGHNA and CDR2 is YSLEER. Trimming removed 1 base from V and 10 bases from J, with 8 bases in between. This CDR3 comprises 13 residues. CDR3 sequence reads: CASSQVLESPLHF. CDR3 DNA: TGCGCCAGCAGCCAAGTCTTAGAATCACCCCTCCACTTT.

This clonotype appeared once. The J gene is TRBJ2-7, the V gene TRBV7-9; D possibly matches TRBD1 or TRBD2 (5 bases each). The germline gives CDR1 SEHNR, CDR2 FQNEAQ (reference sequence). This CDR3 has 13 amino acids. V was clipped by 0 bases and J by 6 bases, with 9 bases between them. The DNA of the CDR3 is TGTGCCAGCAGCTTAGCGTGGGGGAGCGAGCAGTACTTC. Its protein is CASSLAWGSEQYF.

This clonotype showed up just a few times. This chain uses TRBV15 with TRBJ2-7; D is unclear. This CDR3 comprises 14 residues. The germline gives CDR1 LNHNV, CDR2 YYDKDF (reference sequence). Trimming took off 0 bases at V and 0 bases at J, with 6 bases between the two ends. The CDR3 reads CATSREGASYEQYF. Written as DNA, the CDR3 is TGTGCCACCAGCAGAGAGGGCGCCTCCTACGAGCAGTACTTC.

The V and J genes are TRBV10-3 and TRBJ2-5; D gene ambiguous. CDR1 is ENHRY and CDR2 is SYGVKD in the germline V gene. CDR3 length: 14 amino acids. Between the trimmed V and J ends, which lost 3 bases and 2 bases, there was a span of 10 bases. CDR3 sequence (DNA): TGTGCCATCAGTGACCCGGAGAAACAAGAGACCCAGTACTTC. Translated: CAISDPEKQETQYF.

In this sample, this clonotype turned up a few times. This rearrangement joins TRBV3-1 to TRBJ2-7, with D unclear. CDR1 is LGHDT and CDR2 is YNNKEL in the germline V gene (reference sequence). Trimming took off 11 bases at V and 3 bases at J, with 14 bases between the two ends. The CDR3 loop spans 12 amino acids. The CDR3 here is CAAAGDNYEQYF. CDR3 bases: TGTGCCGCAGCTGGAGACAACTACGAGCAGTACTTC.

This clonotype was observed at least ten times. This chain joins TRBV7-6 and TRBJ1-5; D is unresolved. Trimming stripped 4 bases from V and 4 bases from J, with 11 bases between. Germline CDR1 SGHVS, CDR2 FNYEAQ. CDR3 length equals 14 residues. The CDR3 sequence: CASSSQGKNQPQHF. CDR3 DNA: TGTGCCAGCAGCTCCCAAGGAAAGAATCAGCCCCAGCATTTT.

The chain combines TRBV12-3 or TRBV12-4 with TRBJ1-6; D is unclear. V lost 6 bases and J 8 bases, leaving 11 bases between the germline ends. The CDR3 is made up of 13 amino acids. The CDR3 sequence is CASRSPAHSPLHF. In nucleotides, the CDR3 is TGTGCCAGCAGATCCCCAGCCCATTCACCCCTCCACTTT.